This T cell receptor (beta chain) derives from a study of cytomegalovirus exposure and HLA in healthy donors. At the level of the study: Findings of an earlier analysis included under 140 million unique TCR beta sequences from some 180 million T cells.

Whole-study findings and limits: A later look showed TCR association rates differing by HLA locus, highest for DRB1 and lowest for HLA-C. An analysis was carried out later, and it reportedly showed fewer N-insertions in an Asian-associated ancestry cluster than the approximately 610-donor mean. The authors excluded some V segments, including TRBV6-2 and TRBV6-3, as indistinguishable.

In regard to this clone: Its antigen remains unidentified.

CDR3 length equals 16 residues. With 5 bases clipped from V and 2 bases from J, the junction kept 10 bases outside the gene matches. From germline, CDR1 is SEHNR and CDR2 FQNEAQ (reference sequence). PCR used 60 Vbeta primers and 13 Jbeta primers. The method was immunoSEQ multiplex PCR; TCRdb's version includes in-frame clones alone and lacks a portion of them. Among 250,000 or so clones listed, 80% to 95% were seen once. V is TRBV7-9 and J is TRBJ2-7; TRBD2 aligns across 9 bases. Sequenced: PBMCs. The receptor's source is a girl aged 2-9 years in good health and CMV-seronegative. The CDR3 reads CASSRGLAGQTYEQYF. CDR3 nucleotides: TGTGCCAGCAGCCGGGGCCTAGCGGGGCAAACCTACGAGCAGTACTTC. Using reference TRBV7-9 and TRBJ2-7 for the parts outside the CDR3, the full variable domain is DTGVSQNPRHKITKRGQNVTFRCDPISEHNRLYWYRQTLGQGPEFLTYFQNEAQLEKSRLLSDRFSAERPKGSFSTLEIQRTEQGDSAMYLCASSRGLAGQTYEQYFGPGTRLTVT.